Shown below are 10 T cell receptor beta chains from a single sample sequenced in a study of vaccination effects on CD4 cells after COVID-19. CD4+ T cells specific for antigen were expanded with viral peptide pools by the ViraFEST assay before sequencing. Following culture for about ten days, CD4+ T cells were isolated. Every participant took two doses of the BNT162b2 or mRNA-1273 vaccine. TCRdb's copy holds only in-frame clones and misses some; the assay was immunoSEQ multiplex PCR. The repertoire consists of some 25,000 clones, with under 80% occurring once and the leading ten covering about 24%. The antigens these receptors bind are not known. The sequencing here drew on CD4+ T cells from PBMCs cultured with HCoV-NL63 spike peptides, taken after COVID-19 vaccination. Every receptor here comes from a human donor who received a COVID-19 vaccine.

The sample holds one count of this clone. The chain has TRBV20-1 and TRBJ1-1; D gene uncertain. Germline-derived CDR1 and CDR2 are DFQATT and SNEGSKA (reference sequence). Trimming shortened V by 3 bases and J by 0 bases, and 11 bases separated the two germline ends. The CDR3 contains 14 residues. CDR3 coding DNA: TGCAGTGCTAGTTCTCTCGGTTTGAACACTGAAGCTTTCTTT. This translates into CSASSLGLNTEAFF.

The chain has TRBV5-6 and TRBJ2-7, with 9 bases aligning to TRBD1. With V trimmed by 4 bases and J by 5 bases, 7 bases remained unmatched. The CDR3 has 14 residues. Germline V gene sequence: CDR1 SGHDT, CDR2 YYEEEE. CDR3: CASSPEDRGDEQYF. For the CDR3, the DNA is TGTGCCAGCAGCCCCGAGGACAGGGGTGACGAGCAGTACTTC.

The J gene is TRBJ2-1, the V gene TRBV5-8, with D uncertain. In germline, CDR1 is SGHTS, CDR2 YDEGEE. V lost 4 bases, J lost 4 bases, and 15 bases lay in between. This CDR3 has 15 residues. CDR3 sequence reads: CASSAGRIRYNEQFF. CDR3 in DNA: TGTGCCAGCAGCGCCGGACGGATAAGATACAATGAGCAGTTCTTC.

The genes are TRBV4-3 and TRBJ1-2, with D possibly being TRBD1 (6 bases). V was clipped by 0 bases and J by 8 bases, with 16 bases between them. The germline V gene has CDR1 LGHNA and CDR2 YSLEER. The CDR3 is 15 residues long. The CDR3, as DNA: TGCGCCAGCAGCCAAGATATAAGGGGGGTAAGGGGCTACACCTTC. Translating gives CASSQDIRGVRGYTF.

The chain combines TRBV20-1 with TRBJ2-7, with D unclear. V dropped 1 base and J dropped 4 bases, with 5 bases sitting between them. Per germline, CDR1 DFQATT and CDR2 SNEGSKA (reference sequence). The CDR3 has 11 residues. The DNA of the CDR3 is TGCAGTGCTAGAGGGCGGTACGAGCAGTACTTC. It is translated as CSARGRYEQYF.

V gene TRBV28 combines with J gene TRBJ1-2; a weak D match, TRBD1 (5 bases). This CDR3 is built from 12 residues. From germline, CDR1 is MDHEN and CDR2 SYDVKM. Trimming took 2 bases from V and 7 from J, leaving 8 bases between them. The CDR3 loop reads CASSLARGGYTF. CDR3 sequence (DNA): TGTGCCAGCAGTTTAGCTAGGGGTGGCTACACCTTC.

The V gene is TRBV11-2, the J gene TRBJ1-5, with D unclear. Looked up from germline, CDR1 is SGHAT and CDR2 is FQNNGV. CDR3 length: 13 residues. The germline V and J ends were trimmed by 0 bases and 1 base, with 1 base remaining between them. As DNA, the CDR3 is TGTGCCAGCAGCTTAGACAGCAATCAGCCCCAGCATTTT. Amino acid sequence: CASSLDSNQPQHF.

The sample holds a few counts of this clone. This rearrangement joins TRBV12-3 or TRBV12-4 to TRBJ2-7; D ambiguous. V was cut by 4 bases and J by 3 bases, with 4 bases left in between. The CDR3 is made up of 11 amino acids. DNA for the CDR3: TGTGCCAGCAGTTCCTACTACGAGCAGTACTTC. Translating it yields CASSSYYEQYF.

This chain connects TRBV5-1 to TRBJ1-1, with TRBD1 as a possible D gene (5 bases). CDR1 SGHRS and CDR2 YFSETQ come from the germline V gene. V lost 4 bases and J 5 bases, leaving 18 bases between the germline ends. The CDR3 is made up of 15 amino acids. As DNA, the CDR3 is TGCGCCAGCAGCCCGGAGCCAGGGAAAGAGACTGAAGCTTTCTTT. This sequence encodes CASSPEPGKETEAFF.

Only a few counts were recorded for this clone. The rearrangement uses TRBV24-1 and TRBJ2-7; 7 nucleotides agree with TRBD1. V was clipped by 1 base and J by 4 bases; unmatched bases: 9. Germline V lookup: CDR1 KGHDR, CDR2 SFDVKD. The CDR3 totals 16 residues. The CDR3 region is CATSDLGGQRIYEQYF. The CDR3 DNA sequence: TGTGCCACCAGTGATTTAGGGGGACAGCGGATATACGAGCAGTACTTC.